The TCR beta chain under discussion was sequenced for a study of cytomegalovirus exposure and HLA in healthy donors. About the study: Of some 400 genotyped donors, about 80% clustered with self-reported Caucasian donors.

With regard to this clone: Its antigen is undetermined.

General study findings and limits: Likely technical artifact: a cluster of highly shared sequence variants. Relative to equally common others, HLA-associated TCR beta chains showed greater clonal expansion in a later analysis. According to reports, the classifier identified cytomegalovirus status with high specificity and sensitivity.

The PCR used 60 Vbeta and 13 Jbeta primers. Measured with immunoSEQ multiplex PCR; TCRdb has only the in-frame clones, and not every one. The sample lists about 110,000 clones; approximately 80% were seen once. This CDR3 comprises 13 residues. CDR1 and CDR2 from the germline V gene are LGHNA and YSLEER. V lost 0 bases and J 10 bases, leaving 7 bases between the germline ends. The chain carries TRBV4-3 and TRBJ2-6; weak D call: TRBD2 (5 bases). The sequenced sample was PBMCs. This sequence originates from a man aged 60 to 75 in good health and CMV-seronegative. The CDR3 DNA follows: TGCGCCAGCAGCCAAGATCGGAGGAACGTCCTGACTTTC. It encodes CASSQDRRNVLTF.